These 15 T cell receptor beta chains were sequenced from one sample in a study of cytomegalovirus exposure and HLA in healthy donors. PCR used 60 Vbeta primers and 13 Jbeta primers. Clones were read by immunoSEQ multiplex PCR, and TCRdb kept only the in-frame ones, dropping some. The sample yields about 160,000 clones, approximately 88% seen once. Sequencing input: PBMCs. The receptor source for this set is a boy younger than 10 in good health and CMV-seronegative.

The chain carries TRBV10-1 and TRBJ2-7, with 9 positions matching TRBD1. V dropped 7 bases and J dropped 2; count of bases not matched to a gene: 3. The CDR3 sequence is 13 residues long. Germline V gene sequence: CDR1 WNHNN, CDR2 SYGVQD (reference sequence). CDR3 amino acids: CASMWDRAYEQYF. The CDR3, as DNA: TGCGCCAGCATGTGGGACAGGGCCTACGAGCAGTACTTC.

The chain is built from TRBV18 and TRBJ2-7; D remains ambiguous. This CDR3 has 14 residues. CDR1 is KGHSH, CDR2 LQKENI, per germline. Trimming removed 4 bases from V and 3 bases from J, with 13 bases in between. The CDR3 loop is CASSQDSANYEQYV. The DNA of the CDR3 is TGTGCCAGCTCACAGGATTCCGCGAACTACGAGCAGTACGTC.

In this sample, this clone turned up a few times. The chain has TRBV7-3 and TRBJ1-1; TRBD1 matches 10 bases. Trimming cost V 5 bases and J 1 base; bases outside gene matches: 10. Germline CDR1 is SGHTA and CDR2 is FQGTGA. This CDR3 region has 17 residues. The CDR3 reads CASSPPGTGEGNTEAFF. CDR3 coding DNA: TGTGCCAGCAGCCCCCCCGGGACAGGGGAGGGGAACACTGAAGCTTTCTTT.

V is TRBV11-2 and J is TRBJ2-1; 12 bases are shared with TRBD2. From germline, CDR1 is SGHAT and CDR2 FQNNGV. CDR3 length: 16 amino acids. Trimming at V came to 3 bases and at J to 7 bases, leaving 7 bases not matched to a gene. The CDR3 loop is CASSFSTSGGLNEQFF. The CDR3 region has the DNA TGTGCCAGCAGCTTCTCGACTAGCGGGGGTTTAAATGAGCAGTTCTTC.

This clone was seen more than once but under ten times. V is TRBV28 and J is TRBJ1-2, with D perhaps TRBD1 (6 bases). The V end lost 9 bases, the J end lost 0 bases, and 11 bases lay between the germline ends. This CDR3 is 13 amino acids long. Germline values: CDR1 MDHEN, CDR2 SYDVKM. The CDR3 protein is CASRQVTNYGYTF. The CDR3 DNA reads as TGTGCCAGTAGACAGGTTACTAACTATGGCTACACCTTC.

The chain couples TRBV5-6 to TRBJ1-2; D is uncertain. Germline-derived CDR1 and CDR2 are SGHDT and YYEEEE. This CDR3 has 15 amino acids. V lost 3 bases and J lost 0, with 12 bases in between. The CDR3 loop reads CASSSLQSPNYGYTF. CDR3 DNA: TGTGCCAGCAGCTCCCTACAGTCACCTAACTATGGCTACACCTTC.

The chain uses TRBV25-1 and TRBJ2-5; TRBD1 matches 12 bases. Matching the DNA end better, TRBJ2-7 makes the J call doubtful. Looked up from germline, CDR1 is MGHDK and CDR2 is SYGVNS. The CDR3 has 13 residues. The DNA of the CDR3 is TGTGCCAGCGGGGACAGGGGGCAATACGAGCAGTACTTC. Residues: CASGDRGQYEQYF.

The chain links TRBV5-1 to TRBJ2-7; 10 bases match TRBD1. Germline V gene data show CDR1 as SGHRS and CDR2 as YFSETQ. This CDR3 is 17 amino acids long. V lost 0 bases to trimming and J lost 3 bases; unmatched junction nucleotides: 9. CDR3 protein: CASSLVGRGQGSYEQYF. CDR3 coding DNA: TGCGCCAGCAGCTTGGTTGGTAGGGGACAGGGGAGCTACGAGCAGTACTTC.

The rearrangement uses TRBV30 and TRBJ1-2, with 9 nucleotides matching TRBD1. The length of the CDR3 is 15 residues. Unmatched junction bases numbered 7, after V lost 2 bases and J lost 3 bases. CDR1 and CDR2 (germline): GTSNPN, SVGIG (reference sequence). The CDR3 bases are TGTGCCTGGAGTCCCGGGACAGGGCCACACTATGGCTACACCTTC. Translation gives CAWSPGTGPHYGYTF.

V usage is TRBV5-1 and J usage is TRBJ2-3; TRBD2 matches at 13 bases. The CDR3 length is 18 residues. V lost 4 bases, J lost 0 bases, and 8 bases stayed unmatched. Germline values: CDR1 SGHRS, CDR2 YFSETQ. CDR3 nucleotides: TGCGCCAGCAGCAAACTAGCGGGGGGGCCCCTCAGCACAGATACGCAGTATTTT. Residues: CASSKLAGGPLSTDTQYF.

The V call is TRBV27, the J call TRBJ1-2; D uncertain. The CDR3 is 14 amino acids. CDR1 and CDR2 (germline): MNHEY, SMNVEV (reference sequence). Between the trimmed V and J ends, which lost 5 bases and 2 bases, there was a span of 12 bases. The CDR3 is CASSTSTGNYGYTF. CDR3 bases: TGTGCCAGCAGTACCTCGACGGGGAACTATGGCTACACCTTC.

The rearrangement uses TRBV2 and TRBJ2-5; D is unresolved. CDR1 and CDR2 from the germline V gene are SNHLY and FYNNEI. Trimming removed 5 bases at V and 1 base at J, with 8 bases between. This CDR3 contains 13 residues. The CDR3 bases are TGTGCCAGCAGTCCTGGCAGCCAAGAGACCCAGTACTTC. This translates into CASSPGSQETQYF.

The chain has TRBV9 and TRBJ2-2, with 11 bases lining up with TRBD2. This CDR3 is 16 amino acids long. With 4 bases clipped from V and 5 bases from J, the junction kept 7 bases outside the gene matches. CDR1 and CDR2 from the germline V gene are SGDLS and YYNGEE. CDR3 DNA sequence: TGTGCCAGCAGCCCGCGACTAGCGGGAAGGACCGGGGAGCTGTTTTTT. Its translation: CASSPRLAGRTGELFF.

Points on this clone: Other DNA variants within this sample encode the same CDR3. V usage is TRBV19 and J usage is TRBJ2-3; perhaps TRBD1 as D (6 bases). Trimming removed 5 bases at V and 0 bases at J, with 9 bases between. This CDR3 contains 14 residues. The germline CDR1 and CDR2 sequences are LNHDA and SQIVND (reference sequence). The CDR3 protein is CASSLGQSTDTQYF. CDR3 DNA sequence: TGTGCCAGTAGTCTCGGACAGAGCACAGATACGCAGTATTTT.

This sequence joins TRBV14 and TRBJ1-4, with 7 bases matching TRBD1. The germline CDR1 and CDR2 sequences are SGHDN and FVKESK. J was trimmed by 8 bases and V by 3 bases; bases with no gene match: 9. The CDR3 is 15 residues long. This CDR3 reads CASSQTGKEREKLFF. In DNA form, the CDR3 reads TGTGCCAGCAGCCAGACAGGGAAGGAAAGAGAAAAACTGTTTTTT.